The present TCR beta chain was sequenced within a study of T cells in Graves' hyperthyroidism and ophthalmopathy. This clonotype has a handful of counts. RNA transcripts yielded amplified TCR beta CDR3 regions. An initial round of RT-PCR targeting the TCR CDR3 relied on the HTBI primer set. TCRdb independently ran MiXCR on the multiplex PCR reads; one entry per CDR3 protein. The table includes approximately 600,000 distinct CDR3 sequences, roughly 17% detected once. The CDR3 runs 18 residues. The J segment lost 3 bases and the V segment lost 7 bases, leaving 18 bases of the junction unmatched. The V gene's germline CDR1 is LNHDA and CDR2 SQIVND (reference sequence).

This clonotype was sampled from a woman in her twenties or thirties with Graves' hyperthyroidism. Sequenced material: blood. V gene TRBV19 combines with J gene TRBJ2-1, with TRBD2 matching 7 bases. Here the CDR3 reads CASTLVISLAADYNEQFF. CDR3 DNA: TGTGCCAGTACCCTAGTTATATCTCTAGCGGCAGACTACAATGAGCAGTTCTTC.